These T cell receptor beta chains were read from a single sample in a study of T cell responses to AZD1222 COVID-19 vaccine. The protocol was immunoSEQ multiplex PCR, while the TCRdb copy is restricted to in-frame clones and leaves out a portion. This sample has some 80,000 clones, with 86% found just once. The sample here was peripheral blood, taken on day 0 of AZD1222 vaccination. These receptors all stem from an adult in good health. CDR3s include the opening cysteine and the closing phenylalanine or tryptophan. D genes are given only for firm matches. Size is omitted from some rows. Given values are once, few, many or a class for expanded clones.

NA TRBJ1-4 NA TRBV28 CASTVQGREKLFF TGTGCCAGCACGGTACAGGGAAGGGAAAAACTGTTTTTT
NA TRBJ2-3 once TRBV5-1 CASQRPTDGSKDTQYF TGCGCCAGCCAAAGGCCAACGGACGGGAGTAAAGATACGCAGTATTTT
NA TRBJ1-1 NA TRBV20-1 CSAGPYTEAFF TGCAGTGCTGGACCCTACACTGAAGCTTTCTTT
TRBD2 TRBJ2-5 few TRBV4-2 CASSPLIAGYQETQYF TGTGCCAGCAGCCCTCTGATAGCGGGATACCAAGAGACCCAGTACTTC
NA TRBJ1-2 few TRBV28 CASSPSGARGDYGYTF TGTGCCAGCAGTCCCTCCGGCGCCAGGGGTGACTATGGCTACACCTTC
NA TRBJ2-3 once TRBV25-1 CASTLSGDTQYF TGTGCCAGCACCCTAAGCGGGGATACGCAGTATTTT
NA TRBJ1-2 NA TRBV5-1 CASRDGYYGYTF TGCGCCAGCAGAGACGGGTACTATGGCTACACCTTC
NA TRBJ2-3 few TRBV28 CASSGRRGTDTQYF TGTGCCAGCAGTGGGAGGAGGGGCACAGATACGCAGTATTTT
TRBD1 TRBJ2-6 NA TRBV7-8 CASSLVGTGGAWGANVLTF TGTGCCAGCAGCTTAGTCGGGACAGGGGGCGCGTGGGGGGCCAACGTCCTGACTTTC
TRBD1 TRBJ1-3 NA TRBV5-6 CASSSPRTGIHSGNTIYF TGTGCCAGCAGCTCGCCGAGGACAGGCATCCACTCTGGAAACACCATATATTTT
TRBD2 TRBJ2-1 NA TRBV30 CAWSYGREYNEQFF TGTGCCTGGAGTTACGGGAGGGAGTACAATGAGCAGTTCTTC
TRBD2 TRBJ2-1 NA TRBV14 CASSLIPGLAGGGEQFF TGTGCCAGCAGCCTTATCCCGGGACTAGCGGGAGGTGGAGAGCAGTTCTTC
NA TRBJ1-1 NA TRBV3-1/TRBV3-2 CASTPSGDTEAFF TGTGCCAGCACCCCCTCCGGGGACACTGAAGCTTTCTTT
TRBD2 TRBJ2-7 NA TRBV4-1 CASSPLAGSYEQYF TGCGCCAGCAGTCCTCTAGCGGGTTCCTACGAGCAGTACTTC
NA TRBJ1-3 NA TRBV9 CASSVGFMAKSGNTIYF TGTGCCAGCAGCGTAGGGTTCATGGCCAAATCTGGAAACACCATATATTTT
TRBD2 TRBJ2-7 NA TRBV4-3 CASSQAPGAGVVYEQYF TGCGCCAGCAGCCAAGCCCCTGGAGCGGGAGTGGTGTACGAGCAGTACTTC
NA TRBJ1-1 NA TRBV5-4 CASSLNQLDGNTEAFF TGTGCCAGCAGCTTGAACCAACTGGACGGGAACACTGAAGCTTTCTTT
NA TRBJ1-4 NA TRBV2 CATRQAPSNEKLFF TGTGCCACCCGACAGGCCCCATCTAATGAAAAACTGTTTTTT
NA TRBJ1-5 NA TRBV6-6 CASKLGNQPQHF TGTGCCAGCAAATTAGGGAATCAGCCCCAGCATTTT
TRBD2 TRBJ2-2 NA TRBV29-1 CSVAGLAANTGELFF TGCAGCGTCGCCGGACTAGCGGCGAACACCGGGGAGCTGTTTTTT
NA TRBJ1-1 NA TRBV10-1 CASSDSNTEAFF TGCGCCAGCAGCGACTCGAACACTGAAGCTTTCTTT
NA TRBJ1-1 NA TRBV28 CASSLPGRTNTEAFF TGTGCCAGCAGTCTCCCGGGACGGACGAACACTGAAGCTTTCTTT
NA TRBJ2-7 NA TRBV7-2 CASSLEFASSYEQYF TGTGCCAGCAGCTTAGAGTTCGCTAGCTCCTACGAGCAGTACTTC
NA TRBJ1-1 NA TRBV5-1 CASSARQNTEAFF TGCGCCAGCAGCGCTCGACAGAACACTGAAGCTTTCTTT
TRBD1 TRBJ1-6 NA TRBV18 CASSLDRVGNSPLHF TGTGCCAGCTCTCTGGACAGGGTGGGTAATTCACCCCTCCACTTT
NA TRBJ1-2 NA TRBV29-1 CSALGQIYGYTF TGCAGCGCCCTCGGACAGATCTATGGCTACACCTTC
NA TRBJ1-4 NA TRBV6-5 CASSYSPTGSEKLFF TGTGCCAGCAGTTACTCGCCCACAGGGAGTGAAAAACTGTTTTTT
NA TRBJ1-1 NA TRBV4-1 CASSQGRARLRNTEAFF TGCGCCAGCAGCCAGGGACGTGCCCGGTTGAGGAACACTGAAGCTTTCTTT
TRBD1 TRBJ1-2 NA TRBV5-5 CASTPLQGANYGYTF TGTGCCAGCACCCCCCTTCAGGGGGCGAACTATGGCTACACCTTC
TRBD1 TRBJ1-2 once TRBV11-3 CASSLGQGALYGYTF TGTGCCAGCAGCTTAGGACAGGGGGCCCTCTATGGCTACACCTTC
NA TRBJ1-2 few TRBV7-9 CASSLSGQSGYTF TGTGCCAGCAGCCTATCGGGACAAAGTGGCTACACCTTC
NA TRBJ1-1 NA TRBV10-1 CASSETRNTEAFF TGCGCCAGCAGTGAGACTCGGAACACTGAAGCTTTCTTT
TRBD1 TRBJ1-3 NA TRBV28 CASSALGTAGNTIYF TGTGCCAGCAGTGCCTTAGGGACAGCTGGAAACACCATATATTTT
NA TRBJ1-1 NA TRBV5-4 CASSVQGGLNTEAFF TGTGCCAGCAGCGTACAGGGAGGGCTTAACACTGAAGCTTTCTTT
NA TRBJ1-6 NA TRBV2 CASSARKANSPLHF TGTGCCAGCAGTGCCCGAAAGGCCAATTCACCCCTCCACTTT
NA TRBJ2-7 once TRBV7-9 CASSIRAVTYEQYF TGTGCCAGCAGCATCCGGGCCGTAACCTACGAGCAGTACTTC
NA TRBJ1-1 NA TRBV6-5 CGTVGRVTEAFF TGTGGGACGGTGGGTCGGGTCACTGAAGCTTTCTTT
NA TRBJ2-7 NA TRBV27 CASKGQGNSYEQYF TGTGCCAGCAAGGGCCAAGGCAACTCCTACGAGCAGTACTTC
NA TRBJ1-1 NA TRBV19 CASSIPRGRNTEAFF TGTGCCAGTAGTATCCCTAGGGGGAGGAACACTGAAGCTTTCTTT
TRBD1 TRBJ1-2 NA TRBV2 CASSPGTASYGYTF TGTGCCAGCAGTCCTGGGACAGCCAGCTATGGCTACACCTTC
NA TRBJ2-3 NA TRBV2 CASSWLTYTDTQYF TGTGCCAGCAGTTGGCTAACCTACACAGATACGCAGTATTTT
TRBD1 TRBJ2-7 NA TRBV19 CASSITGGFNEQYF TGTGCCAGTAGTATAACAGGGGGCTTCAACGAGCAGTACTTC